The clone carrying this T cell receptor (beta chain) was seen repeatedly, ten times or more. Its target is not known. Authors of the study amplified TCR beta CDR3 regions from RNA transcripts. The HTBI primer set was used in a first-round RT-PCR of the TCR CDR3. TCRdb ran MiXCR on the multiplex PCR reads and lists one entry per CDR3 protein. The sample holds about 37,000 distinct CDR3 sequences, 40% to 65% seen once. Disease duration was under 3 months in the ophthalmopathy patients, who also had a Clinical Activity Score of at least 3 and a NOSPECS grade of at least 4. Patients were excluded for uncontrolled infection, other autoimmune disease, pregnancy or lactation. Out of over 7.5 ml of fresh peripheral blood came the PBMCs. This CDR3 has 13 residues. Trimming left V 4 bases short and J 4 bases short, with 10 bases between. Germline V CDR1 and CDR2: MNHEY, SVGAGI. The sample belongs to a study of T cells in Graves' hyperthyroidism and ophthalmopathy.

Regarding the study as a whole: Peripheral blood also featured most of the thyroid clonotypes expanded above 0.001.

The clonotype comes from a man aged 35-49 years with Graves' ophthalmopathy. The sample comprised blood. This chain joins TRBV6-5 and TRBJ1-2, with D hard to call. The CDR3 sequence is CASSLLEGYGYTF. CDR3 DNA sequence: TGTGCCAGCAGTTTGTTGGAGGGCTATGGCTACACCTTC.